This T cell receptor (beta chain) was profiled in a study of cytomegalovirus exposure and HLA in healthy donors (TCRdb year 2017). Broadly, across the study: An earlier analysis of 587 of the donors reported over 250 Gb of sequence data and 117 million unique TCR beta sequences obtained from some 170 million T cells. An early release that covered about 640 HLA-typed donors contained approximately 290 gigabases of sequencing data and 70 million to 100 million unique TCR sequences. Of the roughly 400 genotyped donors, roughly 80% were placed in the genetic ancestry cluster associated with self-reported Caucasian donors. The study was designed to test whether signatures of past pathogen exposure could be identified by cataloging public T cell receptors. The study profiled the T cell repertoires of 500 to 800 subjects by immunosequencing and related them to cytomegalovirus serostatus. A separate validation cohort of approximately 120 different subjects was used in addition to the roughly 620-subject first cohort. The study combined high-throughput TCR immunosequencing, statistical association of individual TCRs with disease status, and machine learning to predict cytomegalovirus infection status. In a later analysis, previously published TCR beta repertoires from roughly 710 donors were re-analyzed and high-resolution HLA genotyping was added so that TCR occurrence patterns could be studied. Rather than drawing on any new phenotypic data, the later analysis identified candidate immune exposures from TCR beta sequences and the way those sequences occurred across donors. An earlier analysis of 587 of the donors used high-throughput TCR beta sequencing to judge whether each TCR beta V gene segment behaved as functional or pseudogenic. Alongside the repertoire data, information on donor age, sex, ethnicity and CMV serostatus was compiled. A later genetic analysis used genome-wide SNP genotypes for about three fifths of the 666 donors, treating that subset as a discovery cohort. Every discovery cohort repertoire had been produced on one sequencing platform. HLA typing included class I and class II loci at four-digit resolution. Typing coverage differed by locus: A, B, C, DRB1 and DQB1 were typed in roughly 620-640 donors, DQA1 in 500 to 550, DPA1 in around 600, and DPB1 in just under 480. Four or five DR-DQ haplotypes were treated as single units for association and clustering because of strong linkage in the cohort. On average, around 200,000 unique TCR beta nucleotide sequences were sequenced per donor among 350 to 400 genotyped donors of the cohort, with roughly 19% of those sequences being non-productive.

Concerning this clone: The specificity of this receptor is unknown. Per-base qualities were not stored, and no clone one base away is much larger.

Library preparation was by the immunoSEQ multiplex PCR assay. For the multiplex PCR, a mixture combining 60 forward primers for TCR Vbeta segments and 13 reverse primers for TCR Jbeta segments was used. A multiplex PCR assay on genomic DNA amplified the CDR3 region of rearranged TCR beta genes. The amplified TCR beta libraries were sequenced on the Illumina HiSeq System as 87-base-pair reads. As for the authors' bioinformatics: Across the 670 or so repertoires, a later analysis counted around 80 million unique TCR beta chains, 8.5 million to 12 million of which were shared by at least two donors. Raw reads were error-corrected and collapsed into unique sequences by a nearest-neighbor algorithm in which closely related sequences were merged to remove PCR and sequencing errors. To assign V, D and J gene segments, CDR3 sequences were aligned to IMGT reference sequences. For a sequence to be retained, a match of at least six nucleotides to both a V gene segment and a J gene segment was required. Rearrangements were called productive when the CDR3 lacked stop codons and stayed in frame with V and J; all others were non-productive. CDR3 was defined according to IMGT convention as the region running from the second conserved V-encoded cysteine to the conserved J-encoded phenylalanine. The earlier analysis of about 570 of the donors excluded any sequence lacking an unambiguous match to a single V gene segment. In an earlier analysis of approximately 590 of the donors, a V segment was called functional when productive rearrangements were above 56.7%, and segregating when the standard deviation between donors exceeded 5%. A statistical classification framework was developed to diagnose cytomegalovirus status using the catalog of TCR beta chain sequences. In a later analysis, V and J genes were assigned by comparing TCR nucleotide sequences against IMGT/GENE-DB human TR gene sequences. The TCRdist pipeline was used in a later analysis to assign CDR3 sequences and most-parsimonious VDJ recombination scenarios. In a later analysis, each TCR beta chain was defined by its CDR3 amino acid sequence together with its V-gene family, and reads without a unique V-gene family were excluded. To address suspected cross-contamination and a sequencing artifact, a later analysis removed a few hundred highly shared, low-generation-probability nucleotide sequences. For each public chain, a later analysis derived a clonal expansion index from normalized ranks of inferred template counts within each repertoire. In a later analysis, generation probabilities were computed with a VDJ recombination model fitted to out-of-frame rearrangements, and the resulting probabilities were checked against IGoR. A later analysis scored TCR-TCR, TCR-HLA and TCR-CMV co-occurrence with hypergeometric tests, applying a repertoire-size bias correction to TCR pairs. A later analysis estimated false discovery rates by permuting HLA or CMV assignments 20 times. In a later analysis, co-occurring TCRs were grouped using DBSCAN, with TCRdist sequence similarity added in when clustering inside HLA-allele-positive subsets. Repertoires with fewer than 30,000 or more than 120,000 public chains, plus five repertoires with anomalous nucleotide sharing, were excluded from co-occurrence clustering. Held by TCRdb, this immuneACCESS table contains in-frame sequences only and omits some clones. Under half of the omission traces to an unresolved V gene where checked; the cause of the rest is unknown. Clone size and V and J calls were adopted from that table, with D and trimming inferred from the DNA. The sample has 150,000 to 200,000 clones on record, 75% to 80% of them singletons. The ten most abundant clones make up roughly 13% of the sample.

Taken from cysteine to phenylalanine, the CDR3 has 14 residues. CDR3 DNA only is kept here, 42 bases in frame from base 1. CDR1 and CDR2 are drawn from the germline V gene: SNHLY, FYNNEI. The V end loses 4 bases and the J end loses 6 bases, and a stretch of 10 bases separates them. The cohort comprised 550 to 700 healthy bone marrow donors. At the time of sampling, every cohort member was nominally healthy, though immune exposures that went unrecorded were likely present. The donor was CMV seropositive and was included in the group of 270 or so seropositive cohort members. Every donor gave a peripheral blood sample, and the peripheral blood mononuclear cells from that sample were used for TCR beta sequencing. Genomic DNA extraction from the blood cell samples was performed with the Qiagen DNeasy Blood Extraction Kit. Study-level results and caveats: According to a later genetic analysis, donors in an Asian-associated ancestry cluster had fewer N-insertions in productive TCRs than the roughly 670-donor mean. In a later analysis, the rate of TCR association differed among HLA loci, with DRB1 alleles having the most associated TCRs and HLA-C alleles having the fewest. Several of the top co-occurrence clusters appeared to be linked to parvovirus B19, influenza, CMV and Epstein-Barr virus, according to a later analysis. The authors suggested that the approach could potentially be extended to other disease states and immunological phenotypes. In vitro tests confirmed that a few of the cytomegalovirus-associated TCR beta chains recognize cytomegalovirus antigens. A further reported finding was that TCR beta sequences accurately predicted the HLA-A and HLA-B alleles for most subjects in the first cohort. The earlier analysis of 587 of the donors excluded some 16 rarely observed V segments, including chromosome 9 orphons, because counts were too low. Linkage disequilibrium might explain the correlated functional status among segregating V segments, but an unknown experimental factor could not be ruled out. In an earlier analysis of roughly 560 of the donors, most TCR beta V segments were observed in productive rearrangements about 87% or about 30% of the time, broadly matching IMGT annotations. CMV serostatus was the only immune exposure information available for the cohort. A total of some 180 TCR beta chains were listed by the study as associated with cytomegalovirus. Cytomegalovirus status was reported to be diagnosed by the classifier with high specificity and sensitivity in both the original and validation cohorts. In a later analysis, HLA-associated TCR beta chains were found to be more clonally expanded and to have lower generation probabilities than equally common non-associated chains. The presence/absence analyses assumed that sequencing depth was roughly uniform across donors, and that assumption may not be true. Only TCR beta chains were sequenced in this cohort, and the absence of alpha or paired-chain data limited detectable features. A later genetic analysis associated a missense DCLRE1C variant with V-gene and J-gene trimming of TCR beta chains, and an independent cohort replicated the association. A group of highly shared sequence variants was considered likely to be a technical artifact of the sequencing pipeline. Because the 87-base-pair reads could not distinguish some IMGT-functional V segments, including TRBV6-2 and TRBV6-3, those segments were excluded. Most TCR sequences were seen in very few donors, while some public TCRs were found in many individuals. When HLA alleles, especially DR and DQ, strongly co-occurred, TCR associations were difficult to assign to individual alleles. Because some donors lacked HLA typing at each locus, the association tests relied only on the typed subset. At a false discovery rate of 0.05, a later analysis linked fewer than 20,000 TCR beta sequences to specific HLA alleles. A later analysis found that most CMV-associated TCR beta chains appeared HLA-restricted, with HLA associations seemingly driven largely by CMV exposure.

The sequenced sample was PBMCs. This receptor was taken from a middle-aged man in good health and CMV-seropositive. The rearrangement combines TRBV2 with TRBJ1-6; confidence is insufficient to name the D gene. The DNA sequence follows: TGTGCCAGCAGTGGAGAGAGGATTAATTCACCCCTCCACTTT. This is translated as CASSGERINSPLHF.